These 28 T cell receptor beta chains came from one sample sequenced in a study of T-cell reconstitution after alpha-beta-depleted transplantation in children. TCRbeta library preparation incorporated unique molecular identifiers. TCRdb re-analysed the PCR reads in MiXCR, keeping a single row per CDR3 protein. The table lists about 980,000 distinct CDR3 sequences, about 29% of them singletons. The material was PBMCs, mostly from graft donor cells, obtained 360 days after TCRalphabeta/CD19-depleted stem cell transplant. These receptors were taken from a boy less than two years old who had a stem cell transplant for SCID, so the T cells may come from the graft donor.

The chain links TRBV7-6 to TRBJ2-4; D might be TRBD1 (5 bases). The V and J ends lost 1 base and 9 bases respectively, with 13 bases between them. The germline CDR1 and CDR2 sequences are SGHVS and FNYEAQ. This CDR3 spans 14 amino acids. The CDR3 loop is CASSLGGRGSIQYF. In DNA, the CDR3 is TGTGCCAGCAGCTTAGGCGGAAGGGGCTCCATTCAGTACTTC.

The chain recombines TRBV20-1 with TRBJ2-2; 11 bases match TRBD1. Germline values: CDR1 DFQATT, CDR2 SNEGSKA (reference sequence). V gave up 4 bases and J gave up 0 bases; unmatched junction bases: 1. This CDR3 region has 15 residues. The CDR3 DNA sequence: TGCAGTGCTACGGGACAGGGGGCGAACACCGGGGAGCTGTTTTTT. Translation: CSATGQGANTGELFF.

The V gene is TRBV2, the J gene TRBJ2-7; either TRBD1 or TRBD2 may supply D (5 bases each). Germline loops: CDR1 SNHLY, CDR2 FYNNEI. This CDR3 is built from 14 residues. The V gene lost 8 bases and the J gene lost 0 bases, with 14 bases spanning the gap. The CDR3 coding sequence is TGTGCCAGCTACATAGGGACGTTCTCCTACGAGCAGTACTTC. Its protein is CASYIGTFSYEQYF.

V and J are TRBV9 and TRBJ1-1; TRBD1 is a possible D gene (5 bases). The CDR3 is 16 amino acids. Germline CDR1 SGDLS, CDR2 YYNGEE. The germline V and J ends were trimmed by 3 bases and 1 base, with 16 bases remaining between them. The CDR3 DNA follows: TGTGCCAGCAGCGGAACTTGGGGGACCGGGAACACTGAAGCTTTCTTT. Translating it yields CASSGTWGTGNTEAFF.

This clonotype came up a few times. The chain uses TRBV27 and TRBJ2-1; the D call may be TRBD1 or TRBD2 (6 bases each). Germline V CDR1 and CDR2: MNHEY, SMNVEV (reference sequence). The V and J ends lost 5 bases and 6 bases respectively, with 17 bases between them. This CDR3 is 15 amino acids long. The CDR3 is CASSLPSGAGNEQFF. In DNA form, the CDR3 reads TGTGCCAGCAGTCTACCCTCGGGGGCAGGCAATGAGCAGTTCTTC.

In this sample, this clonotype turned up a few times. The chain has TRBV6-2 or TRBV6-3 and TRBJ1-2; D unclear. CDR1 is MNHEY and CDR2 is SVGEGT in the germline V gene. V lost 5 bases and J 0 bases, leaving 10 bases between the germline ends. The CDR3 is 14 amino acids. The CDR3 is CASSAGSTNYGYTF. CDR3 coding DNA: TGTGCCAGCAGTGCGGGGTCGACTAACTATGGCTACACCTTC.

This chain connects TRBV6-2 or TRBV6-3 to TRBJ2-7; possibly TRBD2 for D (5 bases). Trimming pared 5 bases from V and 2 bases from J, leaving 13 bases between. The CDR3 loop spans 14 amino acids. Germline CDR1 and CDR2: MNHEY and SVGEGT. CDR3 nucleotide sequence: TGTGCCAGCAGTAAACCCGGGATTCCCTACGAGCAGTACTTC. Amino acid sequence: CASSKPGIPYEQYF.

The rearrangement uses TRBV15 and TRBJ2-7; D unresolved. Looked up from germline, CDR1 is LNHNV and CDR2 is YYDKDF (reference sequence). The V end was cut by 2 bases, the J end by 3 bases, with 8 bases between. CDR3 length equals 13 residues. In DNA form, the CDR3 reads TGTGCCACCAGCAGACTACCCGTCTACGAGCAGTACTTC. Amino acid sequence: CATSRLPVYEQYF.

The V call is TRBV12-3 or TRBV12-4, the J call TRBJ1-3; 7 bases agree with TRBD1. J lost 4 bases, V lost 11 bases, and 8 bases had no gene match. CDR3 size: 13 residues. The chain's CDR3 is CAGSQGWGNTIYF. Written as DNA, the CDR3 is TGTGCCGGTTCACAGGGGTGGGGAAACACCATATATTTT.

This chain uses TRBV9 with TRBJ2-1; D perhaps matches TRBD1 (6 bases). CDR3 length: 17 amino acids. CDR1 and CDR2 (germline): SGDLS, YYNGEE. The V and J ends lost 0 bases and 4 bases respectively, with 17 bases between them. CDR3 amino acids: CASSVGGQWGLYNEQFF. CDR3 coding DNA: TGTGCCAGCAGCGTAGGAGGTCAATGGGGGCTTTACAATGAGCAGTTCTTC.

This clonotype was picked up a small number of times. This CDR3 reads CSAKLAGPYNEQFF. The CDR3 region has the DNA TGCAGTGCTAAACTAGCGGGGCCCTACAATGAGCAGTTCTTC. The chain uses TRBV20-1 and TRBJ2-1, with TRBD2 identical over 10 bases. The trim removed 4 bases at V and 2 bases at J, leaving 2 bases unmatched. The length of the CDR3 is 14 residues. The germline V gene encodes CDR1 DFQATT and CDR2 SNEGSKA (reference sequence).

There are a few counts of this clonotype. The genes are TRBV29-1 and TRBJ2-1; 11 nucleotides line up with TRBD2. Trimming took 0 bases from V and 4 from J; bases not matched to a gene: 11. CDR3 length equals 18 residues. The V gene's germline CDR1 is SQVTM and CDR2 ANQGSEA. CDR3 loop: CSVEEGSLAGARYNEQFF. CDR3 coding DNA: TGCAGCGTTGAAGAGGGGTCACTAGCGGGGGCTCGGTACAATGAGCAGTTCTTC.

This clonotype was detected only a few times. The CDR3 region is CAIRPTGTANTEAFF. The CDR3 DNA reads TGTGCCATCAGACCGACCGGGACAGCGAACACTGAAGCTTTCTTT. V is TRBV10-3 and J is TRBJ1-1, with 7 positions matching TRBD1. The length of the CDR3 is 15 residues. Germline V gene lookup returns CDR1 ENHRY and CDR2 SYGVKD. V lost 6 bases and J lost 1; bases outside the gene matches: 8.

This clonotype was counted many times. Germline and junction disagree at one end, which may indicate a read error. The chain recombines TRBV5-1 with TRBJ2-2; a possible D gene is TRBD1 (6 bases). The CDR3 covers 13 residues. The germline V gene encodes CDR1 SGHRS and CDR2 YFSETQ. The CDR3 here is CASSLDSTGELFF. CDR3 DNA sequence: TGTGCCAGCAGTTTGGACAGCACCGGGGAGCTGTTTTTT.

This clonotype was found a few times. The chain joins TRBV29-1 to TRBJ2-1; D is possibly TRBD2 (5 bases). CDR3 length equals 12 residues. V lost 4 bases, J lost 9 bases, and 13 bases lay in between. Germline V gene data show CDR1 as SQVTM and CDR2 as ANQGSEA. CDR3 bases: TGCAGCGTTGGGGAGCCTACAATTGAGCAGTTCTTC. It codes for CSVGEPTIEQFF.

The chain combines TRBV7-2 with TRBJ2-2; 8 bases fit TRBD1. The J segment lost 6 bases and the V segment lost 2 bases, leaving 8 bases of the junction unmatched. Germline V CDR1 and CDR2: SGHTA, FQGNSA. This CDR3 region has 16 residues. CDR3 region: CASSLMPQGGPGELFF. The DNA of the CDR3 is TGTGCCAGCAGCTTAATGCCACAGGGGGGTCCCGGGGAGCTGTTTTTT. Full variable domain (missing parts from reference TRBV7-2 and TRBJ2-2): GAGVSQSPSNKVTEKGKDVELRCDPISGHTALYWYRQSLGQGLEFLIYFQGNSAPDKSGLPSDRFSAERTGGSVSTLTIQRTQQEDSAVYLCASSLMPQGGPGELFFGEGSRLTVL.

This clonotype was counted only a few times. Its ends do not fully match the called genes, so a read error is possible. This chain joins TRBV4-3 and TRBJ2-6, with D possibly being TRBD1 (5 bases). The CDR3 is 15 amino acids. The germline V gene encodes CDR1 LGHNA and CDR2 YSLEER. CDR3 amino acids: CASTQGVFGANVLTF. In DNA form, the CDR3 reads TGCGCCAGCACCCAAGGGGTTTTTGGGGCCAACGTCCTGACTTTC.

The CDR3 protein is CSVEGGTGELFF. The CDR3 DNA sequence: TGCAGCGTTGAAGGGGGCACCGGGGAGCTGTTTTTT. The chain employs TRBV29-1 and TRBJ2-2; D gene ambiguous. The CDR3 loop spans 12 amino acids. Germline CDR1 and CDR2: SQVTM and ANQGSEA. V lost 1 base to trimming and J lost 4 bases, with 4 bases between them.

The CDR3 here is CASKRGRGRVEKLFF. CDR3 bases: TGTGCCAGCAAACGGGGCAGGGGGCGGGTAGAAAAACTGTTTTTT. V is TRBV27 and J is TRBJ1-4; 8 nucleotides align to TRBD1. The CDR3 spans 15 residues. The V gene's germline CDR1 is MNHEY and CDR2 SMNVEV (reference sequence). The V gene end was trimmed by 7 bases and the J gene end by 8 bases; junction bases not matched to a gene: 12.

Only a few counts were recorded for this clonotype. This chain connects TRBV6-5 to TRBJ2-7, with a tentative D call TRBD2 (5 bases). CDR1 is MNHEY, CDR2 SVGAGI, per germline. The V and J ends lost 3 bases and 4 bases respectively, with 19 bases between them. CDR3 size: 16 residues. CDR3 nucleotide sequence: TGTGCCAGCAGTTATGCCCCCTGGGGAGCACTATACGAGCAGTACTTC. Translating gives CASSYAPWGALYEQYF.

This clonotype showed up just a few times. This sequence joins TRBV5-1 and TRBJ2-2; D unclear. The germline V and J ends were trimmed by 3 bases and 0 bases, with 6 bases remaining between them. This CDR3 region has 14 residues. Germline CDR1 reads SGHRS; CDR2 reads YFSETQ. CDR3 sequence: CASSWSPNTGELFF. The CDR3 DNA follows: TGCGCCAGCAGCTGGAGCCCGAACACCGGGGAGCTGTTTTTT.

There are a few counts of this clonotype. The CDR3 nucleotides read TGTGCCATCAGGGGGACAGGGAGTTCCTACGAGCAGTACTTC. Protein sequence: CAIRGTGSSYEQYF. The chain joins TRBV10-3 to TRBJ2-7, with 9 bases aligning to TRBD1. Germline V gene data show CDR1 as ENHRY and CDR2 as SYGVKD. This CDR3 has 14 amino acids. Trimming took 6 bases from V and 1 from J; bases not matched to a gene: 4.

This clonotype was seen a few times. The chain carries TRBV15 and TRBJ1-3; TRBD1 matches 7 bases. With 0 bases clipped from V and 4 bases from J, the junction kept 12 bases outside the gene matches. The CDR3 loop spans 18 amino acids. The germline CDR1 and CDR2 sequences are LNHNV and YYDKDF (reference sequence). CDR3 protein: CATSRDSPGGVPGNTIYF. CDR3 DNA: TGTGCCACCAGCAGAGATTCCCCAGGGGGTGTACCAGGAAACACCATATATTTT.

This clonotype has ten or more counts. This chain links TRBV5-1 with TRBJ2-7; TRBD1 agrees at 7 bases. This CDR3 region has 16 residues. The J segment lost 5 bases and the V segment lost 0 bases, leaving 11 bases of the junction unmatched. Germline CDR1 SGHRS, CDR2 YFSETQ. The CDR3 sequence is CASSLGAPGQLDEQYF. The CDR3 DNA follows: TGCGCCAGCAGCTTGGGGGCTCCGGGACAGTTGGACGAGCAGTACTTC.

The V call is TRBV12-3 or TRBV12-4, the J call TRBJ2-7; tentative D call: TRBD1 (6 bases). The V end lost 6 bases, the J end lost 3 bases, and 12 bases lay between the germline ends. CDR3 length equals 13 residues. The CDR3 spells CASSPTGNYEQYF. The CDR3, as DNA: TGTGCCAGCAGCCCCACAGGGAACTACGAGCAGTACTTC.

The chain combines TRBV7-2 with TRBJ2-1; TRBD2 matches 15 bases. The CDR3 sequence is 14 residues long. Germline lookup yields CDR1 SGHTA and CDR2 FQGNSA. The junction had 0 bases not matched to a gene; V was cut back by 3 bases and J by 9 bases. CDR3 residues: CASSLGLAGGEQFF. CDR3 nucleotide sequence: TGTGCCAGCAGCTTGGGACTAGCGGGAGGTGAGCAGTTCTTC.

The CDR3 sequence is CASSQGVGEWTQYF. CDR3 in DNA: TGCGCCAGCAGCCAAGGAGTTGGCGAGTGGACCCAGTACTTC. The rearrangement uses TRBV4-1 and TRBJ2-5; D remains unclear. V was trimmed by 1 base and J by 7 bases, leaving 13 bases between them. The CDR3 is 14 residues long. Germline V gene data show CDR1 as MGHRA and CDR2 as YSYEKL.

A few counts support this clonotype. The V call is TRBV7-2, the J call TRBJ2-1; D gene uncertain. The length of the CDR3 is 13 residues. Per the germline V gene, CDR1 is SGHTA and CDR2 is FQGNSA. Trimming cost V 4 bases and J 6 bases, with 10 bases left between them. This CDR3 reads CASSWALRNEQFF. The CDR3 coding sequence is TGTGCCAGCAGCTGGGCCCTCCGCAATGAGCAGTTCTTC.